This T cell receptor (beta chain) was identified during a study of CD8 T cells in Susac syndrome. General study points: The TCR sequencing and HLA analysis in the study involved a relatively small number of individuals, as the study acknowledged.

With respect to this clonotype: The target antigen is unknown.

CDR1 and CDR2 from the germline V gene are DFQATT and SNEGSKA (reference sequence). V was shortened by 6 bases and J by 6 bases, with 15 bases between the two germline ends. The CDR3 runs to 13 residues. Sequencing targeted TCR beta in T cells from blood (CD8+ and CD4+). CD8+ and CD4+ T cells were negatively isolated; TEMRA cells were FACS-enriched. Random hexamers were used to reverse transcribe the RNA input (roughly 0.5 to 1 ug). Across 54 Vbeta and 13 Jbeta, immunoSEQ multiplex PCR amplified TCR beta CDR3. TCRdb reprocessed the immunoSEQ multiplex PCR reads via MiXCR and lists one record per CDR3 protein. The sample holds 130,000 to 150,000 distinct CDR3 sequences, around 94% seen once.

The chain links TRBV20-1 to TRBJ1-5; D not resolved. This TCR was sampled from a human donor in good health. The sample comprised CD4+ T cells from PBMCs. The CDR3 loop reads CSAVMAGGQPQHF. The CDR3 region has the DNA TGCAGTGCCGTAATGGCGGGTGGTCAGCCCCAGCATTTT.